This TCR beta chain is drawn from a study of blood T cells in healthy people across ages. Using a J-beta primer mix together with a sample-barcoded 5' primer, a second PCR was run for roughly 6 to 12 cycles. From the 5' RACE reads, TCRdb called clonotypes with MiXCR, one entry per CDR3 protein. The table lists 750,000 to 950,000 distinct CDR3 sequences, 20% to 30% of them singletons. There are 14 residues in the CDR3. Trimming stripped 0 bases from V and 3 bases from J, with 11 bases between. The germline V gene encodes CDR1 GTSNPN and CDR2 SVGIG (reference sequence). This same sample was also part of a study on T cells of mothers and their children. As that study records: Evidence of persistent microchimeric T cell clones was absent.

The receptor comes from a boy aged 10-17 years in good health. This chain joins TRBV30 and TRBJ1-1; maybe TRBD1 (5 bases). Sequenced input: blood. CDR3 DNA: TGTGCCTGGAGTGTAAGTAGGGGTTACACTGAAGCTTTCTTT. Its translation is CAWSVSRGYTEAFF.